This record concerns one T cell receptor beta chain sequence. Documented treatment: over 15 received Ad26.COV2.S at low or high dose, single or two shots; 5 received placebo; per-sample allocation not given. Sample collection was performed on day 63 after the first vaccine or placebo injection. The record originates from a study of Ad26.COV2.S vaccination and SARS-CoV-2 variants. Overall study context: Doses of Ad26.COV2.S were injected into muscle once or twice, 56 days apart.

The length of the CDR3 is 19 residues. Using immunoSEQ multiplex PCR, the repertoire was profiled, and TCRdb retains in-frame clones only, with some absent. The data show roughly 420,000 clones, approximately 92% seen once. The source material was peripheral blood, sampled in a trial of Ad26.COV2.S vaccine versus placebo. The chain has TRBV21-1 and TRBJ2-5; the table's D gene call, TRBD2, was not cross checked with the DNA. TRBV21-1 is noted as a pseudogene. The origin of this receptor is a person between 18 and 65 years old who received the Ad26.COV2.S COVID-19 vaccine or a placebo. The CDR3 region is CASSTRLAGGYHIQETQYF. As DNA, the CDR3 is TGTGCCAGCAGCACCCGACTAGCGGGAGGTTACCACATCCAAGAGACCCAGTACTTC.